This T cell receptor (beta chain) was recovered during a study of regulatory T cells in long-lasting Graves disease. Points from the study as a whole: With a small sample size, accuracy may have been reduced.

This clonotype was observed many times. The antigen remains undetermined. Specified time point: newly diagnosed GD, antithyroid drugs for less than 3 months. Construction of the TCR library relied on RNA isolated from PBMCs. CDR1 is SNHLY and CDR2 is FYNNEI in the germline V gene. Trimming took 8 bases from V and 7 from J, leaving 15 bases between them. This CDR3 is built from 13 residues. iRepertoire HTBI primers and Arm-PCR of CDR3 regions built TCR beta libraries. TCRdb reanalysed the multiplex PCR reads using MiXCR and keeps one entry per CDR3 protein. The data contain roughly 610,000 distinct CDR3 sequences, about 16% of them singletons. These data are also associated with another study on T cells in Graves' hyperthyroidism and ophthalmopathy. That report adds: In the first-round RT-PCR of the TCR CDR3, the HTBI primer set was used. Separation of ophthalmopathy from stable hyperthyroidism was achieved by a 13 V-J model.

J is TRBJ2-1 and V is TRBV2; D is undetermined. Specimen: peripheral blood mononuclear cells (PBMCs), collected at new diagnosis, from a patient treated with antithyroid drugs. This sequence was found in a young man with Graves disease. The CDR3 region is CASATDPENEQFF. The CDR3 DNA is TGTGCCAGCGCCACGGATCCTGAAAATGAGCAGTTCTTC.